The rows below give T cell receptor beta chains drawn from one sample of a study of T cell repertoires in cytomegalovirus infection. TCRdb reprocessed the reads with MiXCR, giving one entry per CDR3 protein. Of around 210,000 distinct CDR3 sequences detected, approximately 6.7% appear once; the ten largest clones hold about 6.3%. Sequenced material: PBMCs. Every receptor here comes from a human donor in good health (CMV status not recorded). Some clones in this sample may be carry-over from other donors' samples. CDR3s include the opening cysteine and the closing phenylalanine or tryptophan. The D gene is left open where the match is weak. A clone size is listed for some rows: how often the clone was seen (once, few, many), or a class if it is expanded.

d_gene | j_gene | abundance | v_gene | CDR3aa | CDR3nt
. | TRBJ1-5 | many | TRBV7-6 | CASSRGTNSNQPQHF | TGTGCCAGCAGCAGAGGGACAAATAGCAATCAGCCCCAGCATTTT
. | TRBJ1-2 | many | TRBV20-1 | CSAIEGPLDGYTF | TGCAGTGCCATAGAGGGCCCCCTAGATGGCTACACCTTC
. | TRBJ2-7 | many | TRBV2 | CASSVGYEQYF | TGTGCCAGCAGTGTGGGGTACGAGCAGTACTTC
. | TRBJ2-7 | medium-sized | TRBV7-8 | CASSWDTPGDEQYF | TGTGCCAGCAGCTGGGACACCCCTGGCGACGAGCAGTACTTC
. | TRBJ2-2 | many | TRBV28 | CASSSVRSGLGGTGELFF | TGTGCCAGCAGTTCGGTGCGGTCCGGCTTGGGGGGCACCGGGGAGCTGTTTTTT
. | TRBJ1-5 | many | TRBV28 | CASAATLSDSNQPQHF | TGTGCCAGCGCGGCGACCCTTTCGGATAGCAATCAGCCCCAGCATTTT
. | TRBJ1-2 | many | TRBV7-9 | CASSPDNYGYTF | TGTGCCAGCAGCCCAGATAACTATGGCTACACCTTC
. | TRBJ2-5 | many | TRBV10-1 | CASSPDRLQETQYF | TGCGCCAGCAGCCCAGACAGACTCCAAGAGACCCAGTACTTC
TRBD1 | TRBJ1-1 | many | TRBV29-1 | CSVDRGWDTEAFF | TGCAGCGTTGACAGGGGGTGGGACACTGAAGCTTTCTTT
TRBD1 | TRBJ1-1 | . | TRBV28 | CASNPTGPRTEAFF | TGTGCCAGCAACCCGACAGGGCCGAGGACTGAAGCTTTCTTT
. | TRBJ1-5 | many | TRBV7-2 | CASSLGQVSNQPQHF | TGTGCCAGCAGCTTGGGGCAGGTTAGCAATCAGCCCCAGCATTTT
TRBD1 | TRBJ1-6 | many | TRBV12-3/TRBV12-4 | CASSSRTGSYNSPLHF | TGTGCCAGCAGTTCCCGGACAGGGAGCTATAATTCACCCCTCCACTTT
. | TRBJ1-1 | once | TRBV7-2 | CASSVRDGNTEAFF | TGTGCCAGCAGCGTCCGGGACGGGAACACTGAAGCTTTCTTT